Each of the 11 T cell receptor beta chains below was sequenced from the same sample in a study of OX40 agonist ivuxolimab in advanced cancers. Sequencing used immunoSEQ multiplex PCR; TCRdb keeps in-frame clones, though not all of them. Of about 45,000 clones listed, roughly 90% were seen once; the top ten hold about a sixth. The input for sequencing was CD4+ or CD8+ T cells sorted from blood, taken in a trial of the OX40 agonist ivuxolimab. All receptors derive from an adult with an advanced solid tumor such as melanoma, head and neck, liver or kidney cancer.

The J gene is TRBJ2-3, the V gene TRBV9, with D unclear. CDR3 length: 15 amino acids. With 3 bases removed from V and 2 bases from J, the gap between germline ends came to 13 bases. Germline CDR1 reads SGDLS; CDR2 reads YYNGEE. The CDR3 here is CASSGTRAHTDTQYF. For the CDR3, the DNA is TGTGCCAGCAGCGGAACCCGGGCCCACACAGATACGCAGTATTTT.

The genes are TRBV2 and TRBJ1-1; D might be TRBD1 (5 bases). Per germline, CDR1 SNHLY and CDR2 FYNNEI. V dropped 6 bases and J dropped 3 bases, with 20 bases sitting between them. The CDR3 has 16 amino acids. The CDR3 protein is CASRPGRVGQDTEAFF. The CDR3 bases are TGTGCCAGCAGGCCGGGGAGGGTGGGGCAGGACACTGAAGCTTTCTTT.

This chain joins TRBV29-1 and TRBJ2-7, with TRBD1 identical over 7 bases. Germline lookup yields CDR1 SQVTM and CDR2 ANQGSEA. The CDR3 is 16 amino acids. Trimming cost V 6 bases and J 2 bases; bases outside gene matches: 16. The CDR3 sequence is CSVRIRTGSTPYEQYF. The CDR3, as DNA: TGCAGCGTCCGAATTCGGACAGGATCCACGCCCTACGAGCAGTACTTC.

This rearrangement joins TRBV7-6 to TRBJ2-7, with D unclear. V lost 1 base and J lost 13, with 23 bases in between. There are 15 residues in the CDR3. CDR1 is SGHVS, CDR2 FNYEAQ, per germline. The CDR3 DNA is TGTGCCAGCAGCTTAGATGTGTACTCGAACGCTCCGCAATACTTC. It specifies CASSLDVYSNAPQYF.

About this clone: At one boundary the junction diverges from the germline segment, which might be a read error. The sample holds other DNA sequences that translate to the same CDR3. This chain connects TRBV6-5 to TRBJ1-5, with 7 nucleotides matching TRBD1. There are 14 residues in the CDR3. Germline V gene data show CDR1 as MNHEY and CDR2 as SVGAGI. The CDR3 reads CASSTQGWAQPQHF. CDR3 bases: TGCGCCAGCAGTACACAGGGGTGGGCCCAGCCCCAGCATTTT.

The genes are TRBV9 and TRBJ1-2; TRBD1 might be the D (5 bases). The germline gives CDR1 SGDLS, CDR2 YYNGEE. Trimming left V 0 bases short and J 8 bases short, with 17 bases between. CDR3 length equals 15 residues. CDR3 bases: TGTGCCAGCAGCGTAGGAGAGACAGCACTTGGGGGCTACACCTTC. Its protein is CASSVGETALGGYTF.

The rearrangement links TRBV4-1 to TRBJ2-3, with 9 positions matching TRBD2. The CDR3 spans 17 residues. Per germline, CDR1 MGHRA and CDR2 YSYEKL. Trimming cost V 4 bases and J 0 bases; bases outside gene matches: 8. CDR3 coding DNA: TGCGCCAGCAGCCCGACTAGCGGCCATTCTAGCACAGATACGCAGTATTTT. Translating it yields CASSPTSGHSSTDTQYF.

CDR3 residues: CASSQGRAPQETQYF. CDR3 bases: TGCGCCAGCAGCCAGGGGCGGGCTCCTCAAGAGACCCAGTACTTC. V gene TRBV4-1 combines with J gene TRBJ2-5, with D perhaps given as TRBD1 or TRBD2 (5 bases each). Between the trimmed V and J ends, which lost 3 bases and 2 bases, there was a span of 13 bases. The germline gives CDR1 MGHRA, CDR2 YSYEKL. This CDR3 spans 15 amino acids.

The chain links TRBV5-4 to TRBJ1-1, with a weak D call TRBD1 (5 bases). The ends were cut back, 4 bases at V and 3 bases at J, with 10 bases in the middle. CDR1 and CDR2 (germline): SGHNT, YYREEE (reference sequence). The CDR3 has 13 amino acids. The chain's CDR3 is CASSAGPDTEAFF. Here the CDR3 DNA reads TGTGCCAGCAGCGCGGGACCCGACACTGAAGCTTTCTTT.

The chain joins TRBV9 to TRBJ2-2, with a weak D call TRBD2 (5 bases). V lost 6 bases and J lost 0, with 24 bases in between. This CDR3 has 19 amino acids. Germline loops: CDR1 SGDLS, CDR2 YYNGEE. CDR3 sequence: CASTDSQVAPAANTGELFF. The CDR3 DNA sequence: TGTGCCAGCACTGATTCTCAGGTGGCGCCAGCGGCGAACACCGGGGAGCTGTTTTTT.

This clone is large. Other DNA sequences of this sample code for an identical CDR3. The DNA of the CDR3 is TGCGCCAGCAGCTTGGATAGCTCCTACAATGAGCAGTTCTTC. Protein sequence: CASSLDSSYNEQFF. The J gene is TRBJ2-1, the V gene TRBV5-1; D is unresolved. Germline V lookup: CDR1 SGHRS, CDR2 YFSETQ. The CDR3 runs 14 residues. Trimming took 0 bases from V and 0 from J, leaving 4 bases between them. The full variable domain, rest sourced from reference TRBV5-1 and TRBJ2-1, is KAGVTQTPRYLIKTRGQQVTLSCSPISGHRSVSWYQQTPGQGLQFLFEYFSETQRNKGNFPGRFSGRQFSNSRSEMNVSTLELGDSALYLCASSLDSSYNEQFFGPGTRLTVL.